The 25 T cell receptor beta chains below come from one sample, sequenced in a study of T cell clonotyping in hematopoietic cell transplantation listed by TCRdb under 2021. Preparation of the library involved the immunoSEQ multiplex PCR assay. Sourced from immuneACCESS, this table was stored by TCRdb with only in-frame sequences that have V and J called. A share of the clones is absent; for the studies checked, an unresolved V gene accounts for under half, and the remainder has no known explanation. The sample table contains 40,000 to 55,000 clones; only one count was recorded for 94% of them. Around 0.85% of the sample lies in the top ten. Sequencing input: peripheral blood mononuclear cells. These receptors all stem from a woman aged 50 to 60 in good health. Some clones in this sample may be carry-over from other donors' samples.

The chain uses TRBV19 and TRBJ1-3; possible D gene TRBD1, 5 bases. CDR1 and CDR2 from the germline V gene are LNHDA and SQIVND (reference sequence). The ends were cut back, 9 bases at V and 0 bases at J, with 18 bases in the middle. The CDR3 extends over 16 amino acids. The CDR3 loop is CASLRRGELSGNTIYF. In DNA form, the CDR3 reads TGTGCCAGCCTCCGACGGGGCGAACTCTCTGGAAACACCATATATTTT. Full variable domain (rest looked up from reference TRBV19 and TRBJ1-3): DGGITQSPKYLFRKEGQNVTLSCEQNLNHDAMYWYRQDPGQGLRLIYYSQIVNDFQKGDIAEGYSVSREKKESFPLTVTSAQKNPTAFYLCASLRRGELSGNTIYFGEGSWLTVV.

The genes are TRBV11-3 and TRBJ2-1; TRBD2 aligns across 12 bases. The CDR3 is 15 amino acids. The germline CDR1 and CDR2 sequences are SGHNT and YENEEA. After removal of 0 bases from V and 6 bases from J, the junction contained 0 bases not matched to a gene. The CDR3, as DNA: TGTGCCAGCAGCTTAGAGGGACTAGCGGGCAATGAGCAGTTCTTC. This translates into CASSLEGLAGNEQFF.

The V and J genes are TRBV11-3 and TRBJ1-1; 7 positions agree with TRBD1. The CDR3 is made up of 14 amino acids. Germline V gene data show CDR1 as SGHNT and CDR2 as YENEEA. V dropped 1 base and J dropped 5; count of bases not matched to a gene: 4. The CDR3 loop is CASSLVAGGTEAFF. The CDR3 DNA is TGTGCCAGCAGCTTAGTTGCAGGGGGAACTGAAGCTTTCTTT.

V gene TRBV2 combines with J gene TRBJ1-1; unclear D gene. The CDR3 has 12 residues. Germline CDR1 is SNHLY and CDR2 is FYNNEI. V lost 6 bases and J 5 bases, leaving 10 bases between the germline ends. CDR3 in amino acids: CASSPRGTEAFF. The CDR3 DNA is TGTGCCAGCAGCCCCCGCGGGACTGAAGCTTTCTTT.

V usage is TRBV30 and J usage is TRBJ2-7; D gene unclear. Between the trimmed V and J ends, which lost 1 base and 3 bases, there was a span of 7 bases. There are 12 residues in the CDR3. Per the germline V gene, CDR1 is GTSNPN and CDR2 is SVGIG (reference sequence). The chain's CDR3 is CAWSATVYEQYF. The DNA for the CDR3 is TGTGCCTGGAGTGCCACTGTCTACGAGCAGTACTTC.

This rearrangement joins TRBV7-9 to TRBJ2-7; 8 bases are shared with TRBD2. Trimming took 5 bases from V and 3 from J; bases not matched to a gene: 6. This CDR3 region has 14 residues. Germline CDR1 is SEHNR and CDR2 is FQNEAQ (reference sequence). CDR3 DNA: TGTGCCAGCAGCCATAGCGGGATCCGCTACGAGCAGTACTTC. It yields the protein CASSHSGIRYEQYF.

The chain uses TRBV5-1 and TRBJ1-1, with D tentatively TRBD1 (6 bases). The CDR3 is made up of 15 amino acids. From germline, CDR1 is SGHRS and CDR2 YFSETQ. With 2 bases removed from V and 4 bases from J, the gap between germline ends came to 15 bases. CDR3 loop: CASSLDPRGRTEAFF. CDR3 DNA: TGCGCCAGCAGCTTAGACCCCCGGGGGCGCACTGAAGCTTTCTTT.

V is TRBV7-2 and J is TRBJ2-3, with 8 bases identical to TRBD2. V lost 6 bases and J lost 2; bases outside the gene matches: 7. The CDR3 consists of 15 residues. The V gene's germline CDR1 is SGHTA and CDR2 FQGNSA. The CDR3 DNA is TGTGCCAGCAGTCCTAGCGGGCCGAACACAGATACGCAGTATTTT. Amino acid sequence: CASSPSGPNTDTQYF.

The rearrangement uses TRBV5-4 and TRBJ1-2; D remains ambiguous. With 2 bases removed from V and 4 bases from J, the gap between germline ends came to 12 bases. Germline V lookup: CDR1 SGHNT, CDR2 YYREEE (reference sequence). The CDR3 is 14 residues long. CDR3 coding DNA: TGTGCCAGCAGCTTTAGGCAGTCCCTCTATGGCTACACCTTC. It codes for CASSFRQSLYGYTF.

V gene TRBV4-2 combines with J gene TRBJ1-2; TRBD1 might be the D (6 bases). Germline lookup yields CDR1 LGHNA and CDR2 YNFKEQ. The V and J ends lost 4 bases and 3 bases respectively, with 9 bases between them. The CDR3 runs to 13 residues. The CDR3 DNA sequence: TGTGCCAGCAGCCTCGGACAGTACTATGGCTACACCTTC. This codes for CASSLGQYYGYTF.

The chain couples TRBV2 to TRBJ2-2, with D perhaps being TRBD1 or TRBD2 (5 bases each). Germline V gene lookup returns CDR1 SNHLY and CDR2 FYNNEI. Trimming took off 7 bases at V and 1 base at J, with 10 bases between the two ends. The CDR3 runs 14 residues. The CDR3: CASKGRVNTGELFF. The CDR3 DNA reads TGTGCCAGCAAGGGACGGGTGAACACCGGGGAGCTGTTTTTT.

The rearrangement joins TRBV19 to TRBJ1-1, with a possible D match to TRBD1 (5 bases). The CDR3 has 14 amino acids. The V and J ends lost 6 bases and 7 bases respectively, with 18 bases between them. Germline CDR1 is LNHDA and CDR2 is SQIVND (reference sequence). DNA for the CDR3: TGTGCCAGTAGGGTCAGGGCGGGAGGCGGTGAAGCTTTCTTT. Residues: CASRVRAGGGEAFF.

V usage is TRBV9 and J usage is TRBJ2-3; D call uncertain. Germline CDR1 is SGDLS and CDR2 is YYNGEE. Trimming removed 0 bases at V and 0 bases at J, with 8 bases between. The CDR3 extends over 15 amino acids. CDR3 sequence: CASSVVSTSTDTQYF. Written as DNA, the CDR3 is TGTGCCAGCAGCGTAGTCTCAACTAGCACAGATACGCAGTATTTT.

This chain connects TRBV7-6 to TRBJ1-1; the match to TRBD1 covers 7 bases. The CDR3 length is 16 residues. J lost 4 bases, V lost 2 bases, and 10 bases had no gene match. Germline V gives CDR1 SGHVS, CDR2 FNYEAQ. Here the CDR3 DNA reads TGTGCCAGCAGCTTAAACCCCCAGGGGGATTCCACTGAAGCTTTCTTT. As protein: CASSLNPQGDSTEAFF.

The chain has TRBV19 and TRBJ2-6, with 8 bases lining up with TRBD2. CDR1 is LNHDA and CDR2 is SQIVND in the germline V gene (reference sequence). After removal of 2 bases from V and 0 bases from J, the junction contained 9 bases not matched to a gene. The CDR3 is made up of 19 amino acids. CDR3 region: CASSIQIQRGSSGANVLTF. Here the CDR3 DNA reads TGTGCCAGTAGTATACAAATCCAGCGGGGGAGCTCTGGGGCCAACGTCCTGACTTTC.

The J gene is TRBJ1-2, the V gene TRBV19; D unresolved. The germline gives CDR1 LNHDA, CDR2 SQIVND (reference sequence). V shed 0 bases and J shed 1 base, with 9 bases lying between them. The CDR3 runs to 15 residues. This chain's CDR3 is CASSIDVTSNYGYTF. In nucleotides, the CDR3 is TGTGCCAGTAGTATAGATGTGACGAGTAACTATGGCTACACCTTC.

This chain uses TRBV2 with TRBJ1-1; 8 positions agree with TRBD1. CDR1 and CDR2 (germline): SNHLY, FYNNEI. CDR3 size: 14 residues. Trimming removed 6 bases from V and 5 bases from J; junction bases left unmatched: 8. CDR3: CASRRGQGETEAFF. DNA for the CDR3: TGTGCCAGCAGAAGAGGACAGGGAGAAACTGAAGCTTTCTTT.

The genes are TRBV6-5 and TRBJ2-2, with D maybe TRBD2 (5 bases). The CDR3 length is 13 residues. Trimming left V 8 bases short and J 6 bases short, with 13 bases between. Germline V CDR1 and CDR2: MNHEY, SVGAGI. DNA of the CDR3: TGTGCCAGCCGAAACCGGGATGCCGGGGAGCTGTTTTTT. Translation: CASRNRDAGELFF.

This clone was counted only a few times. CDR3 protein: CASSVVNNEQFF. The CDR3 DNA sequence: TGTGCCAGCAGCGTTGTTAACAATGAGCAGTTCTTC. This chain links TRBV9 with TRBJ2-1, with D unclear. The germline V gene has CDR1 SGDLS and CDR2 YYNGEE. This CDR3 has 12 residues. V shed 2 bases and J shed 5 bases, with 5 bases lying between them.

The rearrangement uses TRBV6-1 and TRBJ1-6; D not certain. The V end was cut by 6 bases, the J end by 5 bases, with 2 bases between. CDR1 MNHNS and CDR2 SASEGT come from the germline V gene. This CDR3 spans 11 amino acids. This CDR3 reads CASSDNSPLHF. The DNA for the CDR3 is TGTGCCAGCAGCGATAATTCACCCCTCCACTTT.

The chain recombines TRBV7-8 with TRBJ2-7; D is uncertain. In germline, CDR1 is SGHVS, CDR2 FQNEAQ. Deletions cut 3 bases from V and 1 base from J, with 10 bases between. The length of the CDR3 is 14 residues. This chain's CDR3 is CASSLVQVSYEQYF. CDR3 nucleotide sequence: TGTGCCAGCAGCTTGGTGCAGGTTTCCTACGAGCAGTACTTC. Drawing the rest from reference TRBV7-8 and TRBJ2-7, the complete variable domain is GAGVSQSPRYKVAKRGQDVALRCDPISGHVSLFWYQQALGQGPEFLTYFQNEAQLDKSGLPSDRFFAERPEGSVSTLKIQRTQQEDSAVYLCASSLVQVSYEQYFGPGTRLTVT.

This sequence joins TRBV5-4 and TRBJ1-1; TRBD1 aligns across 9 bases. Germline CDR1 SGHNT, CDR2 YYREEE (reference sequence). The CDR3 loop spans 15 amino acids. V lost 4 bases, J lost 5 bases, and 9 bases stayed unmatched. The chain's CDR3 is CASSGRRTGDTEAFF. The CDR3, as DNA: TGTGCCAGCAGCGGGCGCCGGACAGGGGATACTGAAGCTTTCTTT.

The chain links TRBV27 to TRBJ1-1, with D unclear. With 4 bases removed from V and 2 bases from J, the gap between germline ends came to 17 bases. The CDR3 spans 16 residues. The germline V gene has CDR1 MNHEY and CDR2 SMNVEV (reference sequence). As DNA, the CDR3 is TGTGCCAGCAGTTCGGAGTACCTCCTACAAAACACTGAAGCTTTCTTT. This sequence encodes CASSSEYLLQNTEAFF.

The chain links TRBV10-3 to TRBJ2-6, with D possibly being TRBD1 (6 bases). V was trimmed by 5 bases and J by 1 base, leaving 15 bases between them. Germline V CDR1 and CDR2: ENHRY, SYGVKD. The CDR3 has 17 residues. The CDR3 loop reads CAISQAGAASGANVLTF. The CDR3 DNA is TGTGCCATCAGTCAAGCAGGGGCAGCATCTGGGGCCAACGTCCTGACTTTC.

This clone was observed once. The rearrangement joins TRBV7-8 to TRBJ2-3; 7 bases map to TRBD2. Germline V gene sequence: CDR1 SGHVS, CDR2 FQNEAQ. CDR3 length equals 16 residues. Trimming cost V 1 base and J 3 bases; bases outside gene matches: 7. CDR3 sequence (DNA): TGTGCCAGCAGCTTAGGTCGGACTAGTTGGACAGATACGCAGTATTTT. Translation gives CASSLGRTSWTDTQYF. The full variable domain, its missing parts supplied by reference TRBV7-8 and TRBJ2-3, is GAGVSQSPRYKVAKRGQDVALRCDPISGHVSLFWYQQALGQGPEFLTYFQNEAQLDKSGLPSDRFFAERPEGSVSTLKIQRTQQEDSAVYLCASSLGRTSWTDTQYFGPGTRLTVL.